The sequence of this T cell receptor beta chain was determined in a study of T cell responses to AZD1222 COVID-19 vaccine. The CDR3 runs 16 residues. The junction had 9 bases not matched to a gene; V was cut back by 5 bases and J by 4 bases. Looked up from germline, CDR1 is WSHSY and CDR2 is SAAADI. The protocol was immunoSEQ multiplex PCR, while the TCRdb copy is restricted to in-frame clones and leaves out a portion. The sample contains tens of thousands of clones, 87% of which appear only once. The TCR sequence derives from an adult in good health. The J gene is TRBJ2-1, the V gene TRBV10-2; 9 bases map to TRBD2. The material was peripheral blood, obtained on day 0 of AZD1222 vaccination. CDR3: CASSHVLAGSYNEQFF. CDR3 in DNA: TGCGCCAGCAGTCACGTACTAGCGGGTTCTTACAATGAGCAGTTCTTC.